Described below is a single T cell receptor (beta chain) sequence and its context. Its antigen is undetermined. Clinical symptoms, serum thyroxine, TRAb, thyroid ultrasound and orbital computed tomography informed diagnoses. Losses at the gene ends were 3 bases for V and 1 base for J; bases not matched to a gene: 13. Germline V lookup: CDR1 SGHVS, CDR2 FQNEAQ. CDR3 length equals 18 residues. The sample originates from a study of T cells in Graves' hyperthyroidism and ophthalmopathy. Study observations and caveats: In validation, the model predicted ophthalmopathy. These predictions came a median approximately 6.5 months before onset. Most clonotypes that expanded in the thyroid above 0.001 also showed up in blood.

TCR beta CDR3 regions were amplified from RNA transcripts. When the TCR CDR3 underwent first-round RT-PCR, the HTBI primer set was used. TCRdb reprocessed the multiplex PCR reads via MiXCR and lists one record per CDR3 protein. The sample shows about 570,000 distinct CDR3 sequences, more than 45% of them seen only once. Sequencing was performed on peripheral blood or thyroid tissue (not recorded which). This TCR was recovered from an adult woman with Graves' disease, either hyperthyroidism or ophthalmopathy (not recorded which). The J gene is TRBJ2-7, the V gene TRBV7-8, with TRBD1 matching 9 bases. CDR3 sequence: CASSFREDRGQSSYEQYF. CDR3 nucleotide sequence: TGTGCCAGCAGCTTCAGGGAGGACAGGGGCCAATCTTCCTACGAGCAGTACTTC. Full variable domain (rest looked up from reference TRBV7-8 and TRBJ2-7): GAGVSQSPRYKVAKRGQDVALRCDPISGHVSLFWYQQALGQGPEFLTYFQNEAQLDKSGLPSDRFFAERPEGSVSTLKIQRTQQEDSAVYLCASSFREDRGQSSYEQYFGPGTRLTVT.